This T cell receptor (beta chain) was identified in a study of long-term antiretroviral therapy in people with HIV. Trimming took 4 bases from V and 6 from J; bases not matched to a gene: 19. Germline-derived CDR1 and CDR2 are SGHRS and YFSETQ. The CDR3 contains 18 residues. The assay used was immunoSEQ (version v3.0), run at survey level. Method: immunoSEQ multiplex PCR; TCRdb's copy keeps in-frame clones and lacks some. The table lists about 43,000 clones, approximately 86% of them singletons. The chain couples TRBV5-1 to TRBJ1-1, with 9 bases aligning to TRBD1. This clonotype was obtained from a woman in her forties or fifties with HIV. Sequencing was performed on unsorted PBMCs, taken 0.1 years before starting antiretroviral therapy. CDR3 sequence reads: CASSPKLSPGQGGPEAFF. DNA for the CDR3: TGCGCCAGCAGCCCTAAATTATCACCGGGACAGGGTGGACCTGAAGCTTTCTTT.